The clone carrying this TCR beta chain was detected a few times. As yet, its antigen is unknown. The table came from immunoSEQ multiplex PCR; TCRdb's copy has only in-frame clones and leaves some out. The sample records about 65,000 clones, approximately 76% being singletons. V shed 8 bases and J shed 0 bases, with 10 bases lying between them. This CDR3 is 13 amino acids long. Germline values: CDR1 KGHSH, CDR2 LQKENI. Sequencing in the ViraFEST assay came after antigen-specific CD4+ T cells had been expanded with viral peptide pools, which were used to stimulate PBMC. CD4+ T cells were isolated after nine to ten days of culture. Vaccine recipients had no previous SARS-CoV-2 infection; their nucleocapsid antibodies were negative. IL-2 medium supplanted half the medium on days 3 and 7. This record belongs to a study of vaccination effects on CD4 cells after COVID-19. Looking at the study overall: Either the mRNA-1273 or the BNT162b2 vaccine was given to participants as two doses. Study results and limitations: Infection-derived and vaccine-derived clones contracted markedly late after vaccination. Healthy vaccinees had only 1 of 255 vaccine-induced clones cross-react with common cold coronaviruses.

The rearrangement uses TRBV18 and TRBJ1-1; unclear D gene. The sample here was CD4+ T cells from PBMCs cultured with HCoV-NL63 spike peptides, taken before COVID-19 vaccination. This clonotype was obtained from a human donor who received a COVID-19 vaccine. The CDR3 spells CASTPDMNTEAFF. The CDR3 DNA is TGTGCCAGCACCCCAGATATGAACACTGAAGCTTTCTTT.